Sequencing of this T cell receptor (beta chain) was carried out in a study of beta chain features in type 1 diabetes. Whole-study results and caveats: A moderate, significant TCRB CDR3 shortening appeared in type 1 diabetes across four CD4+ subsets. Compared with healthy donors, patients appeared to share more similar naive, central memory and regulatory TCRB repertoires.

A CD45RO/CCR7/CD25/CD127/CD95/CD27 panel sorted naive, central memory, regulatory and stem cell-like memory CD4+ cells. Sort purity for all populations was recorded as exceeding 98%. This clone was recorded many times. Antigen unknown. cDNA synthesis used the whole RNA isolate, giving expressed TCRB sequences. Generated by immunoSEQ multiplex PCR, the TCRdb table keeps only in-frame clones and is missing some. The repertoire holds approximately 730,000 clones, with around an eighth as singletons. V was shortened by 4 bases and J by 7 bases, with 8 bases between the two germline ends. The CDR3 spans 12 residues. Looked up from germline, CDR1 is SGHDN and CDR2 is FVKESK.

Sequenced input: naive CD4+ T cells from blood. The receptor was derived from a man between 18 and 29 years old with type 1 diabetes. The chain is built from TRBV14 and TRBJ2-1; weak D call: TRBD2 (5 bases). The CDR3 region is CASSPTGNEQFF. The DNA of the CDR3 is TGTGCCAGCAGCCCAACGGGGAATGAGCAGTTCTTC. The full variable domain, rest sourced from reference TRBV14 and TRBJ2-1, is EAGVTQFPSHSVIEKGQTVTLRCDPISGHDNLYWYRRVMGKEIKFLLHFVKESKQDESGMPNNRFLAERTGGTYSTLKVQPAELEDSGVYFCASSPTGNEQFFGPGTRLTVL.